These 19 T cell receptor beta chains came from one sample sequenced in a study of shared clonotypes between healthy human individuals. This table comes from immunoSEQ multiplex PCR, and its TCRdb copy is limited to in-frame clones, with some not included. The table records over a million clones, 95% to 99% of them present only once. The sequenced material came from naive CD4+ T cells sorted from blood. Noted subset: CD45RA+ positively selected. These receptors all stem from a man aged 25 to 40 in good health.

V and J are TRBV19 and TRBJ2-3; 10 bases agree with TRBD2. This CDR3 is 17 amino acids long. J lost 0 bases, V lost 3 bases, and 6 bases had no gene match. Per the germline V gene, CDR1 is LNHDA and CDR2 is SQIVND (reference sequence). The CDR3 nucleotides are TGTGCCAGTAGTATGTCTAGCGGGAGAAGGAGCACAGATACGCAGTATTTT. It is translated as CASSMSSGRRSTDTQYF.

The rearrangement uses TRBV20-1 and TRBJ2-1; D is unclear. The V gene lost 6 bases and the J gene lost 7 bases, with 10 bases spanning the gap. CDR3 length: 11 amino acids. Germline loops: CDR1 DFQATT, CDR2 SNEGSKA (reference sequence). CDR3 loop: CSAARANEQFF. The CDR3 DNA follows: TGCAGTGCCGCCCGGGCTAATGAGCAGTTCTTC.

The V and J genes are TRBV27 and TRBJ2-6, with 11 bases lining up with TRBD1. V was pared by 5 bases and J by 1 base, with 10 bases of the junction left unmatched. Looked up from germline, CDR1 is MNHEY and CDR2 is SMNVEV (reference sequence). The CDR3 extends over 19 amino acids. The CDR3 DNA is TGTGCCAGCAGTCTCCCATCCGGGACAGGGGGGTCTGGGGCCAACGTCCTGACTTTC. Its protein is CASSLPSGTGGSGANVLTF.

The chain uses TRBV12-5 and TRBJ1-3; possible D gene TRBD1, 5 bases. Germline CDR1 LGHNT, CDR2 FRNRAP. The V end was cut by 4 bases, the J end by 1 base, with 5 bases between. The CDR3 is made up of 13 amino acids. The DNA of the CDR3 is TGTGCTAGTGGTTGGGGGTCTGGAAACACCATATATTTT. Translation gives CASGWGSGNTIYF.

V gene TRBV4-3 combines with J gene TRBJ2-1; perhaps TRBD2 as D (5 bases). V lost 0 bases and J lost 10, with 13 bases in between. Germline V CDR1 and CDR2: LGHNA, YSLEER. This CDR3 is built from 14 residues. In DNA form, the CDR3 reads TGCGCCAGCAGCCAAGAAGCGGCAGCACCGGAGCAGTTCTTC. Translated: CASSQEAAAPEQFF.

The chain couples TRBV4-1 to TRBJ1-1; D is unresolved. V shed 4 bases and J shed 0 bases, with 15 bases lying between them. CDR1 MGHRA and CDR2 YSYEKL come from the germline V gene. This CDR3 is 16 amino acids long. The DNA of the CDR3 is TGCGCCAGCAGCCCCTTCCCGGCAGACCTGAACACTGAAGCTTTCTTT. This gives the protein CASSPFPADLNTEAFF.

The rearrangement links TRBV5-1 to TRBJ1-2; the match to TRBD1 covers 9 bases. From germline, CDR1 is SGHRS and CDR2 YFSETQ. The V segment lost 4 bases and the J segment 2 bases; nucleotides outside the gene matches: 3. CDR3 length: 14 amino acids. CDR3 sequence: CASSAGQGNYGYTF. The CDR3 bases are TGCGCCAGCAGCGCAGGACAGGGGAACTATGGCTACACCTTC.

The V gene is TRBV7-8, the J gene TRBJ2-7, with TRBD2 matching 11 bases. This CDR3 contains 17 residues. Per the germline V gene, CDR1 is SGHVS and CDR2 is FQNEAQ. V shed 6 bases and J 4 bases; nucleotides not matched to a gene: 14. CDR3 loop: CASSFSGRAQLRYEQYF. CDR3 nucleotides: TGTGCCAGCAGTTTTAGCGGGAGGGCCCAACTAAGGTACGAGCAGTACTTC.

The chain combines TRBV28 with TRBJ1-5; D not resolved. CDR1 is MDHEN and CDR2 is SYDVKM in the germline V gene. Trimming took off 6 bases at V and 3 bases at J, with 6 bases between the two ends. This CDR3 has 12 amino acids. In DNA form, the CDR3 reads TGTGCCAGCAGGACTAACAATCAGCCCCAGCATTTT. This translates into CASRTNNQPQHF.

The chain uses TRBV18 and TRBJ1-1; TRBD1 might be the D (6 bases). V gave up 5 bases and J gave up 1 base, with 8 bases separating them. CDR3 length: 13 residues. Germline V gene data show CDR1 as KGHSH and CDR2 as LQKENI. Written as DNA, the CDR3 is TGTGCCAGCTCAGCACAGGGGAACACTGAAGCTTTCTTT. The encoded protein is CASSAQGNTEAFF.

This chain links TRBV6-1 with TRBJ2-3; TRBD1 matches 8 bases. This CDR3 comprises 15 residues. In germline, CDR1 is MNHNS, CDR2 SASEGT. V trimming: 6 bases; J trimming: 2 bases; junction bases outside the gene matches: 7. The CDR3 DNA reads as TGTGCCAGCAGCGTGGACAGGGTGGTCACAGATACGCAGTATTTT. As protein: CASSVDRVVTDTQYF.

This clone came up once. CDR3 coding DNA: TGTGCCACCAGTTCGTACGGGACCCTGTACGGTGAGCAGTTCTTC. This gives the protein CATSSYGTLYGEQFF. The chain links TRBV15 to TRBJ2-1, with D perhaps given as TRBD1 or TRBD2 (5 bases each). The CDR3 length is 15 residues. V lost 6 bases, J lost 9 bases, and 21 bases lay in between. Germline loops: CDR1 LNHNV, CDR2 YYDKDF (reference sequence).

V is TRBV9 and J is TRBJ2-1, with D possibly TRBD1 on 5 matching bases. V lost 2 bases, J lost 6 bases, and 6 bases lay in between. CDR1 is SGDLS, CDR2 YYNGEE, per germline. The length of the CDR3 is 12 residues. CDR3 coding DNA: TGTGCCAGCAGCGTCAGGGCCAATGAGCAGTTCTTC. This encodes CASSVRANEQFF.

J is TRBJ2-1 and V is TRBV5-1; D unresolved. The ends were cut back, 2 bases at V and 9 bases at J, with 9 bases in the middle. Germline V gene lookup returns CDR1 SGHRS and CDR2 YFSETQ. The CDR3 loop spans 12 amino acids. The chain's CDR3 is CASSFFKGEQFF. In DNA, the CDR3 is TGCGCCAGCAGCTTTTTCAAGGGTGAGCAGTTCTTC.

With respect to this clone: Other DNA sequences in the sample encode the same CDR3. The chain carries TRBV7-9 and TRBJ2-3; the D call may be TRBD1 or TRBD2 (5 bases each). Germline loops: CDR1 SEHNR, CDR2 FQNEAQ (reference sequence). With 3 bases removed from V and 0 bases from J, the gap between germline ends came to 7 bases. The CDR3 is 14 residues long. DNA for the CDR3: TGTGCCAGCAGCTTGAGGGGTAGCACAGATACGCAGTATTTT. The encoded protein is CASSLRGSTDTQYF. The variable domain in full, with the rest retrieved from reference TRBV7-9 and TRBJ2-3, is DTGVSQNPRHKITKRGQNVTFRCDPISEHNRLYWYRQTLGQGPEFLTYFQNEAQLEKSRLLSDRFSAERPKGSFSTLEIQRTEQGDSAMYLCASSLRGSTDTQYFGPGTRLTVL.

About this clone: The same CDR3 arises from other DNA sequences in this sample as well. V and J are TRBV5-1 and TRBJ2-7; 13 bases are a match to TRBD2. CDR3 length: 15 residues. Germline CDR1 is SGHRS and CDR2 is YFSETQ. Trimming removed 3 bases from V and 4 bases from J; junction bases left unmatched: 4. The CDR3 DNA reads TGCGCCAGCAGCTCGGGACTAGCGGGGATATACGAGCAGTACTTC. It specifies CASSSGLAGIYEQYF.

This chain links TRBV18 with TRBJ2-7; TRBD2 matches at 10 bases. The CDR3 consists of 15 residues. Trimming removed 3 bases from V and 6 bases from J; junction bases left unmatched: 8. Germline V gene data show CDR1 as KGHSH and CDR2 as LQKENI. CDR3: CASSPSSGSISEQYF. The CDR3 nucleotides are TGTGCCAGCTCACCTTCTAGCGGGAGTATCTCCGAGCAGTACTTC.

CDR3: CASRPGLAEETQYF. In DNA form, the CDR3 reads TGCGCCAGCAGGCCGGGACTAGCGGAAGAGACCCAGTACTTC. The V call is TRBV5-1, the J call TRBJ2-5; 11 positions match TRBD2. The CDR3 contains 14 residues. Germline V lookup: CDR1 SGHRS, CDR2 YFSETQ. J lost 3 bases, V lost 5 bases, and 3 bases had no gene match. The variable domain in full, completed from reference TRBV5-1 and TRBJ2-5, reads KAGVTQTPRYLIKTRGQQVTLSCSPISGHRSVSWYQQTPGQGLQFLFEYFSETQRNKGNFPGRFSGRQFSNSRSEMNVSTLELGDSALYLCASRPGLAEETQYFGPGTRLLVL.

The rearrangement links TRBV7-2 to TRBJ2-1, with TRBD2 matching 11 bases. V lost 5 bases and J lost 3; bases outside the gene matches: 6. Germline CDR1 is SGHTA and CDR2 is FQGNSA. This CDR3 has 16 residues. The DNA for the CDR3 is TGTGCCAGCAGCCAACTAGCGGGGGACTTCTACAATGAGCAGTTCTTC. As protein: CASSQLAGDFYNEQFF.